This T cell receptor (beta chain) was captured in a study of beta chain features in type 1 diabetes. Study outcomes and limitations: Insertions were fewer and deletions more numerous at VDJ junctions in type 1 diabetes patients. Cells with high TCR expression could be over-represented by cDNA sequencing.

The study reverse transcribed the entire isolated RNA, so it sequenced expressed TCRB transcripts. The assay was immunoSEQ multiplex PCR, and TCRdb's table has in-frame clones only and misses some. The top ten hold less than 0.5% of the sample, which has nearly 350,000 clones, roughly 8% seen once. The CDR3 length is 15 residues. V lost 0 bases, J lost 12 bases, and 10 bases stayed unmatched. The germline gives CDR1 SGHDN, CDR2 FVKESK. About this clone: Its antigen is as yet unknown.

Sample: central memory CD4+ T cells from blood. This receptor was taken from a young woman in good health. The V gene is TRBV14, the J gene TRBJ2-1; 8 bases are shared with TRBD2. This CDR3 is CASSQDISRGARQFF. The CDR3 nucleotides are TGTGCCAGCAGCCAAGATATTTCGCGGGGGGCTCGGCAGTTCTTC.